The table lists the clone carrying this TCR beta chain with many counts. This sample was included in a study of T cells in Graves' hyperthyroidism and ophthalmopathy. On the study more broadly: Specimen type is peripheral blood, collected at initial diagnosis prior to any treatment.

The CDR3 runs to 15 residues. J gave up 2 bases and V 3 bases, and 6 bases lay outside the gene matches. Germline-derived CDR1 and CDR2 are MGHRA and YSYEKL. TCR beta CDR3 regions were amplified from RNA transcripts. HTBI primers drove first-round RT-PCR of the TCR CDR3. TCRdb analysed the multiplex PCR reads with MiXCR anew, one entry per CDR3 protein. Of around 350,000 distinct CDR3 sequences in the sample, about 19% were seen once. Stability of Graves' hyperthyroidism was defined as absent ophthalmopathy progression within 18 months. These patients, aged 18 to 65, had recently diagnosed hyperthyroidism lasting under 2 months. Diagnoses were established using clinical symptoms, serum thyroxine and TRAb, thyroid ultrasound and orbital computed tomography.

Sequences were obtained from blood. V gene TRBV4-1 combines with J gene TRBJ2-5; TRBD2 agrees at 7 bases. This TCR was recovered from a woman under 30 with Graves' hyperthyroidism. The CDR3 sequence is CASSHPPAGQETQYF. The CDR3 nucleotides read TGCGCCAGCAGCCACCCCCCAGCGGGGCAAGAGACCCAGTACTTC.